The rows below give T cell receptor beta chains drawn from one sample of a study of blood T cell repertoires in COVID-19. Clones were sequenced by immunoSEQ multiplex PCR, and TCRdb holds only the in-frame ones, with some missing. The sample has around 150,000 clones, about three quarters seen once. The sequencing input was PBMCs or T cells enriched from blood (not recorded which). These receptor sequences come from a woman aged 45 to 65 who had recovered from COVID-19. CDR3s include the opening cysteine and the closing phenylalanine or tryptophan. A D gene is named only where the DNA matches it firmly. Expanded clones are given a class, and other clones once, few, many or no size at all.

abundance: .
d_gene: .
v_gene: TRBV12-5
j_gene: TRBJ1-6
CDR3aa: CASGLDEYSPLHF
CDR3nt: TGTGCTAGTGGTTTGGACGAGTATTCACCCCTCCACTTT

abundance: .
d_gene: .
v_gene: TRBV10-3
j_gene: TRBJ1-6
CDR3aa: CAISEVPGGSYNSPLHF
CDR3nt: TGTGCCATCAGTGAGGTACCGGGGGGCTCCTATAATTCACCCCTCCACTTT

abundance: .
d_gene: .
v_gene: TRBV3-1/TRBV3-2
j_gene: TRBJ1-6
CDR3aa: CASSQEGTGSYNSPLHF
CDR3nt: TGTGCCAGCAGCCAAGAGGGCACTGGCTCCTATAATTCACCCCTCCACTTT

abundance: .
d_gene: TRBD1
v_gene: TRBV15
j_gene: TRBJ1-1
CDR3aa: CATSRGTGGDTEAFF
CDR3nt: TGTGCCACCAGCAGAGGGACAGGGGGGGACACTGAAGCTTTCTTT

abundance: .
d_gene: .
v_gene: TRBV24-1
j_gene: TRBJ2-1
CDR3aa: CATSDVTGGYNEQFF
CDR3nt: TGTGCCACCAGTGACGTGACAGGAGGTTACAATGAGCAGTTCTTC

abundance: .
d_gene: .
v_gene: TRBV11-2
j_gene: TRBJ1-5
CDR3aa: CASSLDGGENQPQHF
CDR3nt: TGTGCCAGCAGCTTGGACGGGGGGGAGAATCAGCCCCAGCATTTT

abundance: .
d_gene: TRBD1
v_gene: TRBV5-6
j_gene: TRBJ1-2
CDR3aa: CASSLSTGNYGYTF
CDR3nt: TGTGCCAGCAGCTTGTCGACAGGGAACTATGGCTACACCTTC

abundance: .
d_gene: .
v_gene: TRBV5-4
j_gene: TRBJ1-4
CDR3aa: CASSSPPLEKLFF
CDR3nt: TGTGCCAGCAGCTCCCCTCCACTGGAAAAACTGTTTTTT

abundance: .
d_gene: TRBD2
v_gene: TRBV5-1
j_gene: TRBJ2-7
CDR3aa: CASSLAKGLAGRIGYEQYF
CDR3nt: TGCGCCAGCAGCTTGGCCAAAGGACTAGCGGGCCGCATTGGGTACGAGCAGTACTTC

abundance: .
d_gene: .
v_gene: TRBV30
j_gene: TRBJ2-5
CDR3aa: CAWSLIADGETQYF
CDR3nt: TGTGCCTGGAGTTTAATAGCGGATGGGGAGACCCAGTACTTC

abundance: few
d_gene: .
v_gene: TRBV28
j_gene: TRBJ1-2
CDR3aa: CASSPRGGAESGYTF
CDR3nt: TGTGCCAGCAGTCCCCGGGGGGGGGCTGAAAGCGGCTACACCTTC

abundance: few
d_gene: .
v_gene: TRBV27
j_gene: TRBJ2-2
CDR3aa: CASSFGWERDTGELFF
CDR3nt: TGTGCCAGCAGTTTCGGCTGGGAGAGGGACACCGGGGAGCTGTTTTTT

abundance: .
d_gene: TRBD1
v_gene: TRBV4-1
j_gene: TRBJ1-4
CDR3aa: CASSPEDRFDLKLFF
CDR3nt: TGCGCCAGCAGCCCCGAGGACAGGTTTGATTTGAAACTGTTTTTT

abundance: .
d_gene: TRBD1
v_gene: TRBV6-1
j_gene: TRBJ1-6
CDR3aa: CASSNEQGRNSPLHF
CDR3nt: TGTGCCAGCAGCAACGAACAGGGGAGGAATTCACCCCTCCACTTT

abundance: once
d_gene: TRBD1
v_gene: TRBV7-9
j_gene: TRBJ1-1
CDR3aa: CASSSQGGTEAFF
CDR3nt: TGTGCCAGCAGCTCACAGGGGGGCACTGAAGCTTTCTTT

abundance: .
d_gene: .
v_gene: TRBV6-5
j_gene: TRBJ1-6
CDR3aa: CASRPGGSYNSPLHF
CDR3nt: TGTGCCAGCAGGCCGGGGGGATCTTATAATTCACCCCTCCACTTT

abundance: .
d_gene: .
v_gene: TRBV14
j_gene: TRBJ1-3
CDR3aa: CASSQDLVRAGNTIYF
CDR3nt: TGTGCCAGCAGCCAAGATCTTGTCAGAGCGGGAAACACCATATATTTT

abundance: .
d_gene: .
v_gene: TRBV6-5
j_gene: TRBJ1-2
CDR3aa: CASSRLTAGYGYTF
CDR3nt: TGTGCCAGCAGTCGCCTGACAGCCGGCTATGGCTACACCTTC

abundance: .
d_gene: .
v_gene: TRBV5-1
j_gene: TRBJ2-3
CDR3aa: CASSLAGVADTQYF
CDR3nt: TGCGCCAGCAGCTTGGCGGGAGTGGCGGATACGCAGTATTTT

abundance: .
d_gene: .
v_gene: TRBV5-1
j_gene: TRBJ2-5
CDR3aa: CASSLGPSQETQYF
CDR3nt: TGCGCCAGCAGCTTGGGTCCTAGTCAAGAGACCCAGTACTTC

abundance: .
d_gene: .
v_gene: TRBV30
j_gene: TRBJ1-2
CDR3aa: CAWSASREGGYTF
CDR3nt: TGTGCCTGGAGTGCCAGCCGGGAGGGAGGCTACACCTTC

abundance: .
d_gene: TRBD2
v_gene: TRBV2
j_gene: TRBJ2-1
CDR3aa: CASSPSGGYSYNEQFF
CDR3nt: TGTGCCAGCAGTCCCAGCGGGGGGTACTCCTACAATGAGCAGTTCTTC

abundance: .
d_gene: TRBD1
v_gene: TRBV6-5
j_gene: TRBJ1-1
CDR3aa: CASSWGTGGWTEAFF
CDR3nt: TGTGCCAGCAGTTGGGGGACAGGGGGATGGACTGAAGCTTTCTTT

abundance: .
d_gene: TRBD2
v_gene: TRBV6-5
j_gene: TRBJ2-1
CDR3aa: CASSYLGLEYNEQFF
CDR3nt: TGTGCCAGCAGTTACTTAGGACTAGAATACAATGAGCAGTTCTTC

abundance: .
d_gene: .
v_gene: TRBV10-3
j_gene: TRBJ1-2
CDR3aa: CAISLRVSDGYTF
CDR3nt: TGTGCCATCAGCCTCAGGGTTAGTGATGGCTACACCTTC

abundance: .
d_gene: .
v_gene: TRBV28
j_gene: TRBJ1-5
CDR3aa: CASSSGTPRQPQHF
CDR3nt: TGTGCCAGCAGTTCGGGGACACCGAGGCAGCCCCAGCATTTT

abundance: .
d_gene: .
v_gene: TRBV5-6
j_gene: TRBJ1-1
CDR3aa: CASSSQGYEQWAFF
CDR3nt: TGTGCCAGCAGCTCGCAGGGATATGAACAGTGGGCTTTCTTT

abundance: .
d_gene: .
v_gene: TRBV2
j_gene: TRBJ1-1
CDR3aa: CASSEAAIEAFF
CDR3nt: TGTGCCAGCAGTGAAGCTGCTATTGAAGCTTTCTTT

abundance: .
d_gene: TRBD1
v_gene: TRBV24-1
j_gene: TRBJ2-1
CDR3aa: CATSDPGTGSGKYNEQFF
CDR3nt: TGTGCCACCAGTGACCCCGGGACAGGGTCCGGGAAGTACAATGAGCAGTTCTTC

abundance: .
d_gene: TRBD1
v_gene: TRBV23-1
j_gene: TRBJ1-2
CDR3aa: CASSRGTGGAKGVGYTF
CDR3nt: TGCGCCAGCAGTCGGGGGACAGGGGGCGCTAAGGGGGTTGGCTACACCTTC

abundance: .
d_gene: TRBD2
v_gene: TRBV29-1
j_gene: TRBJ2-3
CDR3aa: CSFPAGGLTDTQYF
CDR3nt: TGCAGCTTCCCAGCGGGGGGCCTCACAGATACGCAGTATTTT

abundance: .
d_gene: .
v_gene: TRBV7-9
j_gene: TRBJ1-2
CDR3aa: CASSFGRENYGYTF
CDR3nt: TGTGCCAGCAGCTTTGGACGGGAGAACTATGGCTACACCTTC

abundance: .
d_gene: .
v_gene: TRBV19
j_gene: TRBJ2-1
CDR3aa: CASSGFGTGPLGYNEQFF
CDR3nt: TGTGCCAGTAGTGGTTTCGGGACTGGCCCTCTTGGCTACAATGAGCAGTTCTTC

abundance: .
d_gene: .
v_gene: TRBV27
j_gene: TRBJ1-2
CDR3aa: CASSSELGGDYGYTF
CDR3nt: TGTGCCAGCAGTTCGGAGCTAGGGGGGGACTATGGCTACACCTTC

abundance: .
d_gene: .
v_gene: TRBV3-1/TRBV3-2
j_gene: TRBJ1-3
CDR3aa: CASRARGTSGNTIYF
CDR3nt: TGTGCCAGCAGAGCGAGGGGGACCTCTGGAAACACCATATATTTT

abundance: .
d_gene: TRBD1
v_gene: TRBV6-5
j_gene: TRBJ2-7
CDR3aa: CASSHTQGVSYEQYF
CDR3nt: TGTGCCAGCAGCCATACACAGGGGGTTTCCTACGAGCAGTACTTC

abundance: few
d_gene: .
v_gene: TRBV27
j_gene: TRBJ1-6
CDR3aa: CASSLTVRTPLHF
CDR3nt: TGTGCCAGCAGTTTGACAGTCCGGACACCCCTCCACTTT

abundance: .
d_gene: .
v_gene: TRBV11-2
j_gene: TRBJ2-6
CDR3aa: CASSFPTPSGANVLTF
CDR3nt: TGTGCCAGCAGCTTCCCGACTCCCTCTGGGGCCAACGTCCTGACTTTC

abundance: .
d_gene: .
v_gene: TRBV2
j_gene: TRBJ2-7
CDR3aa: CASSRGRGGTYEQYF
CDR3nt: TGTGCCAGCAGTCGGGGTCGTGGAGGGACCTACGAGCAGTACTTC

abundance: once
d_gene: .
v_gene: TRBV5-6
j_gene: TRBJ1-2
CDR3aa: CASSLPREHYGYTF
CDR3nt: TGTGCCAGCAGCTTGCCGCGAGAGCATTATGGCTACACCTTC

abundance: .
d_gene: TRBD1
v_gene: TRBV5-1
j_gene: TRBJ1-3
CDR3aa: CASSPNTGGESGNTIYF
CDR3nt: TGCGCCAGCAGCCCCAATACAGGGGGCGAGTCTGGAAACACCATATATTTT